This T cell receptor (beta chain) was recorded in a study of PD-1 blockade in classical Hodgkin lymphoma. Germline loops: CDR1 SNHLY, CDR2 FYNNEI. CDR3 length equals 12 residues. All patients experienced relapse after autologous stem cell transplantation, and brentuximab vedotin exposure was variable. Profiled with immunoSEQ multiplex PCR; TCRdb holds only in-frame clones, not every one. Of roughly 61,000 clones in the sample, 80% to 95% are singletons; the top ten hold more than 9%. This specimen consisted of peripheral blood mononuclear cells (PBMCs), obtained before the second cycle of nivolumab. The TCR comes from a human donor with classical Hodgkin lymphoma. The chain employs TRBV2 and TRBJ2-7; 7 nucleotides line up with TRBD2. CDR3 region: CAAGTWPYEQYF. The CDR3 coding sequence is TGTGCAGCGGGAACATGGCCCTACGAGCAGTACTTC.